The 29 T cell receptor beta chains listed next were all sequenced from one sample in a study of CD8+ T cells in alopecia areata. The treatment denotes: oral pan-JAK inhibitor, 5-10 mg twice daily. Extraction of RNA preceded its reverse transcription into cDNA, which served as the sequencing template. Clones were sequenced by immunoSEQ multiplex PCR, and TCRdb holds only the in-frame ones, with some missing. There are over 85,000 clones in the sample; approximately 66% occur only once, and around 15% lies in the top ten. The sequenced sample was CD8+ T cells sorted from blood, obtained at week 4, from a patient treated with tofacitinib. These receptors originate from a human donor with alopecia areata.

This clone occurred a few times. The chain is built from TRBV5-6 and TRBJ1-1; 8 bases are a match to TRBD1. This CDR3 has 14 amino acids. Trimming removed 5 bases from V and 1 base from J; junction bases left unmatched: 4. CDR1 is SGHDT and CDR2 is YYEEEE in the germline V gene. The DNA for the CDR3 is TGTGCCAGCAGGCCACAGGGGGGGAACACTGAAGCTTTCTTT. It codes for CASRPQGGNTEAFF.

This clone is a singleton in its sample. The chain employs TRBV4-1 and TRBJ1-4; 9 bases align to TRBD1. The germline gives CDR1 MGHRA, CDR2 YSYEKL. The CDR3 covers 15 residues. After removal of 0 bases from V and 8 bases from J, the junction contained 4 bases not matched to a gene. Written as DNA, the CDR3 is TGCGCCAGCAGCCAAGAGGACAGGGGTGGAGAAAAACTGTTTTTT. Translation: CASSQEDRGGEKLFF.

The genes are TRBV7-3 and TRBJ1-2, with 10 bases lining up with TRBD1. This CDR3 is built from 15 residues. Germline-derived CDR1 and CDR2 are SGHTA and FQGTGA. J was trimmed by 3 bases and V by 5 bases; bases with no gene match: 6. The CDR3 protein is CASSETGTGDYGYTF. DNA of the CDR3: TGTGCCAGCAGCGAGACCGGGACAGGGGACTATGGCTACACCTTC.

V gene TRBV4-1 combines with J gene TRBJ1-2; 8 bases map to TRBD1. The V and J ends lost 5 bases and 6 bases, in that order; junction bases with no gene match: 11. Per the germline V gene, CDR1 is MGHRA and CDR2 is YSYEKL. The CDR3 extends over 15 amino acids. The chain's CDR3 is CASSDDLDRVHGYTF. For the CDR3, the DNA is TGCGCCAGCAGCGACGACCTGGACAGGGTGCATGGCTACACCTTC.

The genes are TRBV27 and TRBJ2-7, with D possibly called TRBD1 or TRBD2 (6 bases each). Trimming removed 6 bases at V and 6 bases at J, with 21 bases between. The CDR3 is 15 amino acids. Germline CDR1 reads MNHEY; CDR2 reads SMNVEV (reference sequence). The CDR3 nucleotides read TGTGCCAGCAGCCGAATGTGGGGGGCAGAGAGCGAGCAGTACTTC. Its protein product is CASSRMWGAESEQYF.

The V gene is TRBV6-6, the J gene TRBJ1-4, with D uncertain. The CDR3 extends over 15 amino acids. Trimming removed 6 bases at V and 3 bases at J, with 14 bases between. CDR1 and CDR2 from the germline V gene are MNHNY and SVGAGI (reference sequence). In nucleotides, the CDR3 is TGTGCCAGCAGAAACGGTGGTGGATCTAATGAAAAACTGTTTTTT. This translates into CASRNGGGSNEKLFF.

V gene TRBV10-3 combines with J gene TRBJ2-7; D call uncertain. This CDR3 has 12 amino acids. CDR1 and CDR2 from the germline V gene are ENHRY and SYGVKD. The V end lost 0 bases, the J end lost 5 bases, and 5 bases lay between the germline ends. The CDR3 loop is CAISESPNEQYF. For the CDR3, the DNA is TGTGCCATCAGTGAGTCCCCTAACGAGCAGTACTTC.

V gene TRBV7-3 combines with J gene TRBJ2-1, with 7 bases identical to TRBD2. V lost 5 bases and J lost 9; bases outside the gene matches: 13. CDR1 is SGHTA, CDR2 FQGTGA, per germline. The CDR3 is 15 amino acids. CDR3 sequence (DNA): TGTGCCAGCAGCCCGCTACCGGGAGGTGGGGCTGAGCAGTTCTTC. Its protein is CASSPLPGGGAEQFF.

This sequence joins TRBV27 and TRBJ2-7; the match to TRBD1 covers 7 bases. Per the germline V gene, CDR1 is MNHEY and CDR2 is SMNVEV (reference sequence). The CDR3 is 13 residues long. V dropped 8 bases and J dropped 1; count of bases not matched to a gene: 5. The CDR3 is CASSDRVSYEQYF. CDR3 nucleotides: TGTGCCAGCTCCGACAGGGTATCCTACGAGCAGTACTTC.

This clone was picked up one time. The J gene is TRBJ1-1, the V gene TRBV27; no clear D. The CDR3 contains 14 residues. Germline CDR1 and CDR2: MNHEY and SMNVEV (reference sequence). V was pared by 2 bases and J by 4 bases, with 11 bases between. The CDR3 here is CASSLVSLGTEAFF. The CDR3 region has the DNA TGTGCCAGCAGTTTAGTGTCTCTAGGCACTGAAGCTTTCTTT.

The chain links TRBV10-3 to TRBJ2-7; perhaps TRBD2 as D (5 bases). The CDR3 spans 15 residues. Germline values: CDR1 ENHRY, CDR2 SYGVKD. V was cut by 2 bases and J by 5 bases, with 16 bases left in between. The CDR3 DNA sequence: TGTGCCATCAGTGAGCTGGCCGGGGTAGGTAACGAGCAGTACTTC. Protein product: CAISELAGVGNEQYF.

In this sample, this clone turned up a few times. V is TRBV2 and J is TRBJ2-7; 8 nucleotides agree with TRBD2. The germline V gene has CDR1 SNHLY and CDR2 FYNNEI. The J segment lost 3 bases and the V segment lost 0 bases, leaving 4 bases of the junction unmatched. This CDR3 has 15 amino acids. The CDR3 reads CASSEALAGIYEQYF. For the CDR3, the DNA is TGTGCCAGCAGTGAAGCGCTAGCGGGCATCTACGAGCAGTACTTC.

This chain joins TRBV6-6 and TRBJ2-4; 9 positions agree with TRBD1. The CDR3 has 15 amino acids. The trim removed 6 bases at V and 0 bases at J, leaving 3 bases unmatched. CDR1 is MNHNY, CDR2 SVGAGI, per germline (reference sequence). The CDR3 sequence: CASSSTGGAKNIQYF. CDR3 bases: TGTGCCAGCAGCTCGACAGGGGGAGCCAAAAACATTCAGTACTTC.

The V gene is TRBV21-1, the J gene TRBJ2-5; no check of the table's D call, TRBD2, against the DNA was made. TRBV21-1 has pseudogene status. This CDR3 contains 15 residues. The CDR3: CASSQEGTRGETQYF. CDR3 nucleotides: TGTGCCAGCAGCCAAGAGGGGACTAGGGGGGAGACCCAGTACTTC.

This clone was observed a few times. The chain couples TRBV4-1 to TRBJ2-7; 10 positions agree with TRBD2. The CDR3 runs 15 residues. Losses at the gene ends were 0 bases for V and 5 bases for J; bases not matched to a gene: 4. Germline V gene data show CDR1 as MGHRA and CDR2 as YSYEKL. For the CDR3, the DNA is TGCGCCAGCAGCCAAGAGGGACTAGCGTCCAACGAGCAGTACTTC. Protein product: CASSQEGLASNEQYF.

This clone was seen more than once but under ten times. This rearrangement joins TRBV6-4 to TRBJ2-2; D remains ambiguous. Trimming took off 3 bases at V and 4 bases at J, with 3 bases between the two ends. The CDR3 runs to 12 residues. Germline loops: CDR1 MRHNA, CDR2 SNTAGT. The CDR3 spells CASSEGTGELFF. The CDR3, as DNA: TGTGCCAGCAGTGAGGGCACCGGGGAGCTGTTTTTT.

The genes are TRBV30 and TRBJ1-1; 9 bases align to TRBD1. V shed 1 base, J shed 5 bases, and the junction held 2 bases outside the gene matches. This CDR3 region has 13 residues. The germline V gene has CDR1 GTSNPN and CDR2 SVGIG (reference sequence). CDR3 nucleotide sequence: TGTGCCTGGAGTGGACAGGGGGGGACTGAAGCTTTCTTT. It translates to CAWSGQGGTEAFF. The full variable domain, rest sourced from reference TRBV30 and TRBJ1-1, is SQTIHQWPATLVQPVGSPLSLECTVEGTSNPNLYWYRQAAGRGLQLLFYSVGIGQISSEVPQNLSASRPQDRQFILSSKKLLLSDSGFYLCAWSGQGGTEAFFGQGTRLTVV.

The chain employs TRBV7-9 and TRBJ1-4, with D perhaps TRBD1 (5 bases). The V and J ends lost 4 bases and 6 bases respectively, with 9 bases between them. Germline V gives CDR1 SEHNR, CDR2 FQNEAQ (reference sequence). The CDR3 length is 13 residues. CDR3 bases: TGTGCCAGCAGCTACGAAGGGGATGAAAAACTGTTTTTT. Translation gives CASSYEGDEKLFF.

This chain uses TRBV25-1 with TRBJ2-7; TRBD1 matches 7 bases. The CDR3 length is 16 residues. The V gene's germline CDR1 is MGHDK and CDR2 SYGVNS. With 5 bases clipped from V and 6 bases from J, the junction kept 16 bases outside the gene matches. The CDR3, as DNA: TGTGCCAGCAGTCGCATCGAAACCGGGACAGAGGTCGAGCAGTACTTC. Translating gives CASSRIETGTEVEQYF.

This clone was seen a few times. In DNA, the CDR3 is TGTGCCAGCAGCTTGTACAAGACGGGGACCGGGGAGCTGTTTTTT. Its protein product is CASSLYKTGTGELFF. The chain employs TRBV5-5 and TRBJ2-2; D is perhaps TRBD2 (5 bases). Germline lookup yields CDR1 SGHKS and CDR2 YYEKEE (reference sequence). The CDR3 totals 15 residues. Trimming shortened V by 1 base and J by 5 bases, and 12 bases separated the two germline ends.

The genes are TRBV27 and TRBJ2-7, with TRBD2 matching over 8 bases. V shed 6 bases, J shed 0 bases, and the junction held 7 bases outside the gene matches. Germline V gene data show CDR1 as MNHEY and CDR2 as SMNVEV (reference sequence). The CDR3 has 15 amino acids. This CDR3 reads CASRELAVGSYEQYF. CDR3 in DNA: TGTGCCAGCAGAGAACTAGCGGTCGGCTCCTACGAGCAGTACTTC.

The rearrangement joins TRBV7-9 to TRBJ2-7; possible D gene TRBD2, 5 bases. Trimming stripped 1 base from V and 3 bases from J, with 10 bases between. Germline-derived CDR1 and CDR2 are SEHNR and FQNEAQ (reference sequence). The CDR3 has 14 residues. The DNA for the CDR3 is TGTGCCAGCAGCTTAGAGACTACCCACTACGAGCAGTACTTC. Its protein product is CASSLETTHYEQYF.

This chain links TRBV30 with TRBJ2-1; D not certain. Germline V lookup: CDR1 GTSNPN, CDR2 SVGIG (reference sequence). V dropped 4 bases and J dropped 1 base, with 2 bases sitting between them. This CDR3 comprises 11 residues. The CDR3 reads CAWKSYNEQFF. The CDR3 DNA is TGTGCCTGGAAGTCCTACAATGAGCAGTTCTTC. Looking up the rest from reference TRBV30 and TRBJ2-1 gives the full variable domain: SQTIHQWPATLVQPVGSPLSLECTVEGTSNPNLYWYRQAAGRGLQLLFYSVGIGQISSEVPQNLSASRPQDRQFILSSKKLLLSDSGFYLCAWKSYNEQFFGPGTRLTVL.

Only a few counts were recorded for this clone. The CDR3, as DNA: TGTGCCAGCAGCCCGACAGAAATTGGCTATGGCTACACCTTC. This sequence encodes CASSPTEIGYGYTF. J is TRBJ1-2 and V is TRBV5-5; D possibly corresponds to TRBD1 (5 bases). V was shortened by 4 bases and J by 4 bases, with 14 bases between the two germline ends. The CDR3 has 14 amino acids. Germline lookup yields CDR1 SGHKS and CDR2 YYEKEE (reference sequence).

This clone was counted between two and nine times. The chain is built from TRBV29-1 and TRBJ1-2; a weak D match, TRBD1 (6 bases). The CDR3 sequence is 12 residues long. The ends were cut back, 8 bases at V and 4 bases at J, with 14 bases in the middle. CDR1 and CDR2 (germline): SQVTM, ANQGSEA. The CDR3 nucleotides are TGCAGCTGTAACAGGGAACCCTATGGCTACACCTTC. The encoded protein is CSCNREPYGYTF.

V gene TRBV6-5 combines with J gene TRBJ2-7; 11 nucleotides match TRBD1. Germline V gene data show CDR1 as MNHEY and CDR2 as SVGAGI. V lost 6 bases, J lost 4 bases, and 8 bases stayed unmatched. The CDR3 covers 15 residues. The CDR3 DNA sequence: TGTGCCAGCAGAATTGGACAGGGGGCTTCGTACGAGCAGTACTTC. This codes for CASRIGQGASYEQYF.

The chain joins TRBV7-9 to TRBJ1-2, with D perhaps TRBD1 (5 bases). The CDR3 totals 14 residues. The V gene's germline CDR1 is SEHNR and CDR2 FQNEAQ (reference sequence). The germline V and J ends were trimmed by 0 bases and 7 bases, with 12 bases remaining between them. DNA of the CDR3: TGTGCCAGCAGCTTAGCCGACAGAATTACTGGCTACACCTTC. This translates into CASSLADRITGYTF. Drawing the rest from reference TRBV7-9 and TRBJ1-2, the complete variable domain is DTGVSQNPRHKITKRGQNVTFRCDPISEHNRLYWYRQTLGQGPEFLTYFQNEAQLEKSRLLSDRFSAERPKGSFSTLEIQRTEQGDSAMYLCASSLADRITGYTFGSGTRLTVV.

This chain connects TRBV14 to TRBJ1-2; D gene unclear. Germline V gives CDR1 SGHDN, CDR2 FVKESK. V shed 4 bases and J shed 6 bases, with 15 bases lying between them. The CDR3 contains 14 residues. The CDR3 region has the DNA TGTGCCAGCAGCCCTCGCGGGGTCGCGGATGGCTACACCTTC. This codes for CASSPRGVADGYTF.

The chain has TRBV5-1 and TRBJ2-5; TRBD1 aligns across 7 bases. The CDR3 is 15 amino acids. Unmatched junction bases numbered 10, after V lost 3 bases and J lost 5 bases. Germline V gene lookup returns CDR1 SGHRS and CDR2 YFSETQ. The CDR3 region has the DNA TGCGCCAGCAGCTGGAGACAGGGCGACGGGGAGACCCAGTACTTC. The encoded protein is CASSWRQGDGETQYF.